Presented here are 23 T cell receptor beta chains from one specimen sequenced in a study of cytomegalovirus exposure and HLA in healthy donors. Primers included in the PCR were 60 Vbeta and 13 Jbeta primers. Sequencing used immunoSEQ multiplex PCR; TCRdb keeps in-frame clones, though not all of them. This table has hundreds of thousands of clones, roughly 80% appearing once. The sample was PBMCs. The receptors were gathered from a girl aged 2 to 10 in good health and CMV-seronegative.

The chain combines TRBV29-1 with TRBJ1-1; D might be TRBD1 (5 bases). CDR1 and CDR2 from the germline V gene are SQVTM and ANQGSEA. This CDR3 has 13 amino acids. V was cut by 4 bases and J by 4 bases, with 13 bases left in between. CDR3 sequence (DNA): TGCAGCGTTGTGGGGCTCTGGGGCACTGAAGCTTTCTTT. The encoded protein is CSVVGLWGTEAFF.

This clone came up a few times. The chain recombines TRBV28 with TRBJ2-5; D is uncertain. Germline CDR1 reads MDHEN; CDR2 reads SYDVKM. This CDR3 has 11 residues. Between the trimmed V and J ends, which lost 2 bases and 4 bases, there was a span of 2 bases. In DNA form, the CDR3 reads TGTGCCAGCAGTTTACGAGAGACCCAGTACTTC. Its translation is CASSLRETQYF.

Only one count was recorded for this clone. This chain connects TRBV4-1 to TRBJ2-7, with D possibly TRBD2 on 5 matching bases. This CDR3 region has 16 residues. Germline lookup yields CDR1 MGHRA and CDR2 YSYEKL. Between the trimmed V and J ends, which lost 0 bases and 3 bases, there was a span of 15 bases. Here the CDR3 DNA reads TGCGCCAGCAGCCAAGACTACTCCCTACTAGTCTACGAGCAGTACTTC. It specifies CASSQDYSLLVYEQYF.

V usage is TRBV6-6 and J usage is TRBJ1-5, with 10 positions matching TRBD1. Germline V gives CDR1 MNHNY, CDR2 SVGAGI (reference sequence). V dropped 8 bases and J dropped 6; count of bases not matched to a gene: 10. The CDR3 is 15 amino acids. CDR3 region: CASQPGQGLRQPQHF. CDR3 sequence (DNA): TGTGCCAGCCAACCGGGACAGGGGTTGCGTCAGCCCCAGCATTTT.

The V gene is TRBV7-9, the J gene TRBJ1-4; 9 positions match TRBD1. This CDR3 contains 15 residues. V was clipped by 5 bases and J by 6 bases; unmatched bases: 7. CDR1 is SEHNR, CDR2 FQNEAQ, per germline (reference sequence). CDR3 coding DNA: TGTGCCAGCAGCCTTGACAGGGGGGTAGATGAAAAACTGTTTTTT. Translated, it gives CASSLDRGVDEKLFF.

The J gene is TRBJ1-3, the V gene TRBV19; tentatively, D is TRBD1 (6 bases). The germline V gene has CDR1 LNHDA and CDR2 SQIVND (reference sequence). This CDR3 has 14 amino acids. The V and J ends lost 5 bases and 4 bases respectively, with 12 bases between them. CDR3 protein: CASSSPGDGNTIYF. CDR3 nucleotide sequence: TGTGCCAGTAGTTCACCAGGGGACGGAAACACCATATATTTT.

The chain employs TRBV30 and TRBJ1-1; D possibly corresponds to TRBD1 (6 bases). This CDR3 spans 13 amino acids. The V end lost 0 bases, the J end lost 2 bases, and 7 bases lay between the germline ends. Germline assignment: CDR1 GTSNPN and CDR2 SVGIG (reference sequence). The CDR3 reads CAWSVGGNTEAFF. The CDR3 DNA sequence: TGTGCCTGGAGTGTAGGGGGTAACACTGAAGCTTTCTTT.

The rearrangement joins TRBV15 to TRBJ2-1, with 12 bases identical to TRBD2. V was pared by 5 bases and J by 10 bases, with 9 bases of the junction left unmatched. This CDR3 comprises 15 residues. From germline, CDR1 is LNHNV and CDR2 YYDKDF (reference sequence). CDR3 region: CATSGRLAGVGEQFF. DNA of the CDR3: TGTGCCACCAGCGGACGACTAGCGGGGGTTGGGGAGCAGTTCTTC. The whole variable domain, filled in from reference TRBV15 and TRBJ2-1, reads DAMVIQNPRYQVTQFGKPVTLSCSQTLNHNVMYWYQQKSSQAPKLLFHYYDKDFNNEADTPDNFQSRRPNTSFCFLDIRSPGLGDTAMYLCATSGRLAGVGEQFFGPGTRLTVL.

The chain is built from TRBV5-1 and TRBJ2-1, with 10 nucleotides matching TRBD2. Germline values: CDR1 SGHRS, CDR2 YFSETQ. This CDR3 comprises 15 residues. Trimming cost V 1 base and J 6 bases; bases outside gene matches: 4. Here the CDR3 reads CASSLTSGAGNEQFF. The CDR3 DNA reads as TGCGCCAGCAGCTTGACTAGCGGGGCGGGCAATGAGCAGTTCTTC.

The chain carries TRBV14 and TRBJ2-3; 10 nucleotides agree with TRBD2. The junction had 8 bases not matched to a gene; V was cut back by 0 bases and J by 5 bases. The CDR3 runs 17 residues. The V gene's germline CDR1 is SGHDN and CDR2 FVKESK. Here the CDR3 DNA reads TGTGCCAGCAGCCAAGATCGAGCGGGAGGGCCAAGAGATACGCAGTATTTT. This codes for CASSQDRAGGPRDTQYF. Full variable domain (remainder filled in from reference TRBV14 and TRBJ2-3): EAGVTQFPSHSVIEKGQTVTLRCDPISGHDNLYWYRRVMGKEIKFLLHFVKESKQDESGMPNNRFLAERTGGTYSTLKVQPAELEDSGVYFCASSQDRAGGPRDTQYFGPGTRLTVL.

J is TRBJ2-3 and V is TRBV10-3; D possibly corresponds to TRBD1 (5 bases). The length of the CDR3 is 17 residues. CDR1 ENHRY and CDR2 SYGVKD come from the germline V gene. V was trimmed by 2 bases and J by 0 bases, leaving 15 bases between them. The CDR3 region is CAISEKKGRGSTDTQYF. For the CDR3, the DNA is TGTGCCATCAGTGAGAAAAAGGGAAGGGGTAGCACAGATACGCAGTATTTT.

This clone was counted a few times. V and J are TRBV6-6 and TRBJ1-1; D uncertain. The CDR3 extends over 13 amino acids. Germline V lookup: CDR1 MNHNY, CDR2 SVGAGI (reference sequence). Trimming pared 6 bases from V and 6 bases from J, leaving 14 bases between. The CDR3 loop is CASSKTLGPEAFF. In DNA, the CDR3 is TGTGCCAGCAGCAAAACCCTAGGCCCTGAAGCTTTCTTT.

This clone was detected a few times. In nucleotides, the CDR3 is TGTGCCAGCAGTTACTCACCGGTGCGCACAGATACGCAGTATTTT. Protein: CASSYSPVRTDTQYF. The V gene is TRBV6-5, the J gene TRBJ2-3; D gene ambiguous. Germline V lookup: CDR1 MNHEY, CDR2 SVGAGI. The CDR3 spans 15 residues. V dropped 0 bases and J dropped 1 base, with 8 bases sitting between them.

DNA for the CDR3: TGTGCTAGTGGTTTGGTACGAGAGAGCGGGGGGGCGACCGGGGAGCTGTTTTTT. This sequence encodes CASGLVRESGGATGELFF. V is TRBV12-5 and J is TRBJ2-2, with 10 bases fitting TRBD2. V dropped 0 bases and J dropped 5; count of bases not matched to a gene: 9. The germline gives CDR1 LGHNT, CDR2 FRNRAP. There are 18 residues in the CDR3.

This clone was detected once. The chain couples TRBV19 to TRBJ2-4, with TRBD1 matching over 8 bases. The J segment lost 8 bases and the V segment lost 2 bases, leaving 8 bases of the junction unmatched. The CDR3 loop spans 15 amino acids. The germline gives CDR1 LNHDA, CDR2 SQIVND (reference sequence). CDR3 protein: CASSITFRGHDIQYF. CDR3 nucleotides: TGTGCCAGTAGTATAACTTTCAGGGGGCATGACATTCAGTACTTC. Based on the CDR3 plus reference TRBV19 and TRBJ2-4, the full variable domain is DGGITQSPKYLFRKEGQNVTLSCEQNLNHDAMYWYRQDPGQGLRLIYYSQIVNDFQKGDIAEGYSVSREKKESFPLTVTSAQKNPTAFYLCASSITFRGHDIQYFGAGTRLSVL.

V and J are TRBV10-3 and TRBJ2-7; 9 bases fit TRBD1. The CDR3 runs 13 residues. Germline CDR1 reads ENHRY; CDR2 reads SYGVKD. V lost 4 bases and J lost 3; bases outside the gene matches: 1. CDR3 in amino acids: CAISVDRGYEQYF. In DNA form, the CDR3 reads TGTGCCATCAGTGTGGACAGGGGCTACGAGCAGTACTTC.

CDR3 sequence (DNA): TGTGCCAGCAGACTTGACAGCCTGGTCTCACCCCTCCACTTT. It is translated as CASRLDSLVSPLHF. V and J are TRBV7-2 and TRBJ1-6; weak D call: TRBD1 (5 bases). Between the trimmed V and J ends, which lost 6 bases and 10 bases, there was a span of 16 bases. The CDR3 totals 14 residues. CDR1 is SGHTA, CDR2 FQGNSA, per germline.

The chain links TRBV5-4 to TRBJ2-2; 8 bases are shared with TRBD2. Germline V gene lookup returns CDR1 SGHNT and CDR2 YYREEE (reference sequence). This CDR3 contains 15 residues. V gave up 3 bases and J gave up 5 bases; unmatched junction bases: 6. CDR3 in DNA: TGTGCCAGCAGCTCCCGCGGGGGGCTAACCGGGGAGCTGTTTTTT. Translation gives CASSSRGGLTGELFF.

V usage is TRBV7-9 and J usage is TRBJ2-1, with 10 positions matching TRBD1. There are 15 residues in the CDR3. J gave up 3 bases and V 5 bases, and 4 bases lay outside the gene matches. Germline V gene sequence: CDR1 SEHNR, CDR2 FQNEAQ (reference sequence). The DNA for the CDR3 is TGTGCCAGCAGCCGGGGACAGGGGAGCTACAATGAGCAGTTCTTC. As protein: CASSRGQGSYNEQFF.

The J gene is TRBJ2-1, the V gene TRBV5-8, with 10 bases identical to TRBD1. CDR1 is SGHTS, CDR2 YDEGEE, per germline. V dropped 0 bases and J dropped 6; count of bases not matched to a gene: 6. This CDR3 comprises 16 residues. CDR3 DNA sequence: TGTGCCAGCAGCTTGGCCCGGGGACAGGGGCCCAATGAGCAGTTCTTC. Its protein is CASSLARGQGPNEQFF.

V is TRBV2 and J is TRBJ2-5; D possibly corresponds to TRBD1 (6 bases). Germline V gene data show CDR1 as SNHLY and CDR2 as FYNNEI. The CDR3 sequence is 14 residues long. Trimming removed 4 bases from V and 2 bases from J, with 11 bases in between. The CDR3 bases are TGTGCCAGCAGTGGACAGGAGCTACAAGAGACCCAGTACTTC. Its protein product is CASSGQELQETQYF.

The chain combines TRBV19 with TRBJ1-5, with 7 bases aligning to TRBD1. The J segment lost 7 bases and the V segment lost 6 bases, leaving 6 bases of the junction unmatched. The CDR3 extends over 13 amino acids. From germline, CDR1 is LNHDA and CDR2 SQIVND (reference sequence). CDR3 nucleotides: TGTGCCAGTAGGAAGGGGGCAGGGCAGCCCCAGCATTTT. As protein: CASRKGAGQPQHF.

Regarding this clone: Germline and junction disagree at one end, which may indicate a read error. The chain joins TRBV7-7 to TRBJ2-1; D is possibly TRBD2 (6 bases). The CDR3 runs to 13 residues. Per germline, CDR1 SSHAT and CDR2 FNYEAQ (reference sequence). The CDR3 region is CASSPTGTRVLIF. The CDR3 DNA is TGTGCCAGCAGCCCAACCGGGACTCGGGTACTGATCTTC.